One sample yielded the 23 T cell receptor beta chains listed below, sequenced in a study of control samples from healthy donors and cancer patients. Assay used: immunoSEQ multiplex PCR; TCRdb lists only in-frame clones, some missing. The table includes around 140,000 clones, more than 90% detected once. The sample taken for sequencing was blood. These receptor sequences come from a man younger than 40 in good health.

The chain has TRBV28 and TRBJ1-5; D possibly corresponds to TRBD1 (5 bases). This CDR3 is 15 amino acids long. V dropped 7 bases and J dropped 6 bases, with 19 bases sitting between them. Germline loops: CDR1 MDHEN, CDR2 SYDVKM. The CDR3 loop is CASTPVRGRGQPQHF. The CDR3 DNA sequence: TGTGCCAGCACACCCGTCCGGGGTAGGGGTCAGCCCCAGCATTTT.

The chain carries TRBV6-5 and TRBJ1-6; D gene ambiguous. Germline V gives CDR1 MNHEY, CDR2 SVGAGI. This CDR3 has 13 residues. V was pared by 8 bases and J by 6 bases, with 11 bases between. The CDR3 DNA is TGTGCCAGCGGACCAGGCTTTAATTCACCCCTCCACTTT. This translates into CASGPGFNSPLHF.

The chain combines TRBV7-9 with TRBJ1-2; D might be TRBD1 (5 bases). V lost 3 bases and J lost 0, with 14 bases in between. Germline V lookup: CDR1 SEHNR, CDR2 FQNEAQ (reference sequence). CDR3 length equals 16 residues. CDR3 amino acids: CASSFSATEANYGYTF. The CDR3 DNA reads TGTGCCAGCAGCTTTTCGGCGACAGAAGCTAACTATGGCTACACCTTC.

This clone came up once. Here the CDR3 reads CASSGGKFSYNSPLHF. The CDR3 coding sequence is TGTGCCAGCAGTGGTGGGAAATTCTCCTATAATTCACCCCTCCACTTT. V is TRBV25-1 and J is TRBJ1-6; D remains ambiguous. Germline V gene data show CDR1 as MGHDK and CDR2 as SYGVNS. The V gene lost 4 bases and the J gene lost 0 bases, with 10 bases spanning the gap. The CDR3 is 16 residues long.

The chain is built from TRBV6-5 and TRBJ1-5, with D hard to call. Per the germline V gene, CDR1 is MNHEY and CDR2 is SVGAGI. This CDR3 is 14 amino acids long. V lost 3 bases and J lost 5, with 11 bases in between. CDR3 loop: CASSYYGRDQPQHF. DNA for the CDR3: TGTGCCAGCAGTTATTACGGCCGGGATCAGCCCCAGCATTTT.

The chain combines TRBV27 with TRBJ2-2; a possible D gene is TRBD1 (6 bases). This CDR3 region has 16 residues. V lost 1 base and J 0 bases, leaving 9 bases between the germline ends. From germline, CDR1 is MNHEY and CDR2 SMNVEV (reference sequence). Here the CDR3 reads CASSLWWGPNTGELFF. The CDR3 nucleotides are TGTGCCAGCAGTTTATGGTGGGGGCCGAACACCGGGGAGCTGTTTTTT.

The V and J genes are TRBV5-4 and TRBJ1-4; D ambiguous. The germline V gene has CDR1 SGHNT and CDR2 YYREEE (reference sequence). Trimming left V 0 bases short and J 4 bases short, with 13 bases between. The CDR3 spans 16 residues. The CDR3 reads CASSLGSPGNNEKLFF. DNA of the CDR3: TGTGCCAGCAGCTTGGGGTCTCCAGGAAATAATGAAAAACTGTTTTTT. Full variable domain (missing parts from reference TRBV5-4 and TRBJ1-4): ETGVTQSPTHLIKTRGQQVTLRCSSQSGHNTVSWYQQALGQGPQFIFQYYREEENGRGNFPPRFSGLQFPNYSSELNVNALELDDSALYLCASSLGSPGNNEKLFFGSGTQLSVL.

V usage is TRBV27 and J usage is TRBJ2-3; 7 nucleotides agree with TRBD2. CDR1 is MNHEY and CDR2 is SMNVEV in the germline V gene (reference sequence). The trim removed 5 bases at V and 9 bases at J, leaving 8 bases unmatched. The CDR3 length is 13 residues. DNA for the CDR3: TGTGCCAGCAGTCCCAGACTAGCTCAGACGCAGTATTTT. Its protein product is CASSPRLAQTQYF.

The chain carries TRBV5-6 and TRBJ1-5, with D unclear. Trimming shortened V by 0 bases and J by 7 bases, and 8 bases separated the two germline ends. This CDR3 spans 13 amino acids. Germline values: CDR1 SGHDT, CDR2 YYEEEE. The CDR3 here is CASSLGAAQPQHF. The CDR3 nucleotides are TGTGCCAGCAGCTTGGGGGCAGCCCAGCCCCAGCATTTT.

This chain joins TRBV19 and TRBJ2-7; the D gene is possibly TRBD1 (6 bases). The CDR3 is made up of 16 amino acids. CDR1 LNHDA and CDR2 SQIVND come from the germline V gene (reference sequence). V was trimmed by 3 bases and J by 7 bases, leaving 22 bases between them. The CDR3 sequence is CASSIADSNLLGEQYF. DNA of the CDR3: TGTGCCAGTAGTATTGCGGACAGTAACCTTCTGGGGGAGCAGTACTTC.

This rearrangement joins TRBV6-5 to TRBJ2-6; D is undetermined. The CDR3 loop spans 15 amino acids. Germline CDR1 and CDR2: MNHEY and SVGAGI. Trimming left V 8 bases short and J 4 bases short, with 15 bases between. Here the CDR3 reads CASGSHQTGANVLTF. The DNA of the CDR3 is TGTGCCAGCGGATCTCACCAGACAGGGGCCAACGTCCTGACTTTC.

The rearrangement joins TRBV6-5 to TRBJ1-4; a weak D match, TRBD1 (5 bases). The CDR3 runs to 13 residues. Germline values: CDR1 MNHEY, CDR2 SVGAGI. V was trimmed by 6 bases and J by 4 bases, leaving 9 bases between them. This CDR3 is CASRGRNNEKLFF. CDR3 coding DNA: TGTGCCAGCAGGGGACGGAATAATGAAAAACTGTTTTTT.

In this sample, this clone turned up once. The J gene is TRBJ2-7, the V gene TRBV11-2; D might be TRBD2 (5 bases). CDR3 size: 15 residues. From germline, CDR1 is SGHAT and CDR2 FQNNGV. Deletions cut 5 bases from V and 2 bases from J, with 16 bases between. The CDR3 DNA follows: TGTGCCAGCAGCCCAGGAGGCCAAATTACCTACGAGCAGTACTTC. Encoded protein: CASSPGGQITYEQYF.

This clone came up many times. This sequence joins TRBV4-1 and TRBJ2-7, with D perhaps TRBD1 or TRBD2 (5 bases each). The V end was cut by 4 bases, the J end by 0 bases, with 13 bases between. CDR1 is MGHRA and CDR2 is YSYEKL in the germline V gene. The CDR3 runs 15 residues. The CDR3 here is CASSRGRDVSYEQYF. The CDR3 DNA sequence: TGCGCCAGCAGCCGAGGCCGGGACGTCTCCTACGAGCAGTACTTC.

This clone was seen once. The gene calls are TRBV12-3 or TRBV12-4 and TRBJ2-1; D is possibly TRBD1 (6 bases). Trimming left V 5 bases short and J 9 bases short, with 11 bases between. The CDR3 is made up of 12 amino acids. This chain's CDR3 is CASSPNRVEQFF. CDR3 sequence (DNA): TGTGCCAGCAGTCCAAACAGGGTTGAGCAGTTCTTC.

This sequence joins TRBV6-1 and TRBJ2-3, with 7 bases matching TRBD2. V lost 0 bases and J lost 2; bases outside the gene matches: 5. The CDR3 sequence is 16 residues long. From germline, CDR1 is MNHNS and CDR2 SASEGT. This chain's CDR3 is CASSEAWRGNTDTQYF. The CDR3 DNA sequence: TGTGCCAGCAGTGAAGCTTGGCGGGGGAACACAGATACGCAGTATTTT.

The chain links TRBV5-1 to TRBJ2-7; the match to TRBD1 covers 10 bases. The CDR3 sequence is 15 residues long. CDR1 is SGHRS and CDR2 is YFSETQ in the germline V gene. The V segment lost 1 base and the J segment 3 bases; nucleotides outside the gene matches: 4. The CDR3: CASSLRTGGFYEQYF. The CDR3 DNA is TGCGCCAGCAGCTTGCGGACAGGGGGTTTCTACGAGCAGTACTTC.

This chain connects TRBV6-5 to TRBJ2-3, with 9 bases that match TRBD1. This CDR3 has 12 amino acids. Losses at the gene ends were 7 bases for V and 12 bases for J; bases not matched to a gene: 8. Germline CDR1 reads MNHEY; CDR2 reads SVGAGI. CDR3 residues: CASMGGTGFQYF. The CDR3 DNA is TGTGCCAGCATGGGGGGGACAGGGTTTCAGTATTTT.

This chain connects TRBV21-1 to TRBJ2-2. TRBV21-1 is termed a pseudogene. The CDR3 loop spans 14 amino acids. CDR3 sequence reads: CASSHGTETGELFF. Written as DNA, the CDR3 is TGTGCCAGCAGCCACGGGACGGAGACCGGGGAGCTGTTTTTT.

This chain joins TRBV25-1 and TRBJ1-1, with D tentatively TRBD1 (6 bases). In germline, CDR1 is MGHDK, CDR2 SYGVNS. The V gene lost 5 bases and the J gene lost 5 bases, with 15 bases spanning the gap. The CDR3 sequence is 14 residues long. The DNA for the CDR3 is TGTGCCAGCAGTTCCAGGGGTGGTCGAACTGAAGCTTTCTTT. Its protein product is CASSSRGGRTEAFF.

The chain joins TRBV14 to TRBJ2-7; 12 nucleotides match TRBD2. The CDR3 is 17 residues long. Losses at the gene ends were 4 bases for V and 7 bases for J; bases not matched to a gene: 14. The germline gives CDR1 SGHDN, CDR2 FVKESK. CDR3 nucleotides: TGTGCCAGCAGCCGGCTCCGACTAGCGGGGGCCCCGGGGGAGCAGTACTTC. Translated, it gives CASSRLRLAGAPGEQYF.

The rearrangement joins TRBV7-9 to TRBJ1-2; D is unclear. The ends were cut back, 3 bases at V and 4 bases at J, with 18 bases in the middle. Germline lookup yields CDR1 SEHNR and CDR2 FQNEAQ (reference sequence). The CDR3 extends over 16 amino acids. CDR3 sequence (DNA): TGTGCCAGCAGCTTGCCGCCGGGCGACCTACTCTATGGCTACACCTTC. Its translation is CASSLPPGDLLYGYTF. Using reference TRBV7-9 and TRBJ1-2 for the parts outside the CDR3, the full variable domain is DTGVSQNPRHKITKRGQNVTFRCDPISEHNRLYWYRQTLGQGPEFLTYFQNEAQLEKSRLLSDRFSAERPKGSFSTLEIQRTEQGDSAMYLCASSLPPGDLLYGYTFGSGTRLTVV.

Turning to this clone: Compared with germline, one end of the junction differs, possibly owing to a read error. The V and J genes are TRBV6-5 and TRBJ1-1; D is unresolved. The CDR3 totals 11 residues. CDR1 is MNHEY, CDR2 SVGAGI, per germline. CDR3 amino acids: CASSLDRRLIF. The CDR3 DNA reads as TGTGCCAGCAGTTTGGACCGAAGGTTAATCTTT.